The next 26 T cell receptor beta chains were all read from a single sample in a study of T-cell reconstitution after alpha-beta-depleted transplantation in children. TCRbeta library preparation incorporated unique molecular identifiers. Each CDR3 protein gets one entry after TCRdb re-called the PCR reads with MiXCR. The sample contains 200,000 to 250,000 distinct CDR3 sequences, approximately 11% of which appear only once. Sequences were derived from PBMCs, sampled before TCRalphabeta/CD19-depleted stem cell transplant. These receptor sequences come from a child less than two years old with acute myeloid leukemia, due to receive a stem cell transplant.

This clonotype was detected many times. The genes are TRBV28 and TRBJ2-7; the D gene is possibly TRBD1 (6 bases). Trimming left V 5 bases short and J 2 bases short, with 16 bases between. Germline CDR1 reads MDHEN; CDR2 reads SYDVKM. CDR3 size: 15 residues. The CDR3 reads CASSVIPGHTYEQYF. CDR3 nucleotide sequence: TGTGCCAGCAGTGTCATCCCGGGACACACCTACGAGCAGTACTTC.

This clonotype was counted ten times or more. This chain uses TRBV18 with TRBJ2-1, with D unresolved. Trimming removed 1 base at V and 4 bases at J, with 8 bases between. The CDR3 covers 14 residues. Germline V lookup: CDR1 KGHSH, CDR2 LQKENI. CDR3 loop: CASSPQVSYNEQFF. CDR3 in DNA: TGTGCCAGCTCACCACAGGTCAGTTACAATGAGCAGTTCTTC.

The rearrangement links TRBV29-1 to TRBJ2-7; D could derive from TRBD1 or TRBD2 (6 bases each). Germline V gene lookup returns CDR1 SQVTM and CDR2 ANQGSEA. This CDR3 contains 15 residues. V lost 5 bases to trimming and J lost 4 bases, with 21 bases between them. CDR3 protein: CSVLLGGRSHYEQYF. In nucleotides, the CDR3 is TGCAGCGTTTTATTGGGGGGCAGGTCCCATTACGAGCAGTACTTC.

This clonotype was recorded many times. The genes are TRBV12-3 or TRBV12-4 and TRBJ1-1; no reliable D call. The CDR3 length is 15 residues. The germline V and J ends were trimmed by 2 bases and 5 bases, with 15 bases remaining between them. CDR3 sequence: CASSLWHLSGTEAFF. The CDR3 DNA sequence: TGTGCCAGCAGTTTATGGCACCTCTCCGGGACTGAAGCTTTCTTT.

This clonotype is a singleton in its sample. This clone may be a read error of a much larger clone one base away. This chain connects TRBV30 to TRBJ2-7; TRBD2 matches at 7 bases. The length of the CDR3 is 13 residues. Germline V gene sequence: CDR1 GTSNPN, CDR2 SVGIG (reference sequence). CDR3 DNA: TGTGCCTGGAGTGTATCGTTGGCGGGAGATCAGGCCTTC. It specifies CAWSVSLAGDQAF.

This clonotype was observed many times. This chain connects TRBV5-4 to TRBJ2-3, with 11 bases aligning to TRBD2. Germline V gives CDR1 SGHNT, CDR2 YYREEE (reference sequence). The V segment lost 2 bases and the J segment 3 bases; nucleotides outside the gene matches: 14. The CDR3 totals 19 residues. This chain's CDR3 is CASSFSSLAGGVVTDTQYF. CDR3 nucleotides: TGTGCCAGCAGCTTTTCGTCCCTAGCGGGAGGAGTAGTAACAGATACGCAGTATTTT. Variable domain in full (rest from reference TRBV5-4 and TRBJ2-3): ETGVTQSPTHLIKTRGQQVTLRCSSQSGHNTVSWYQQALGQGPQFIFQYYREEENGRGNFPPRFSGLQFPNYSSELNVNALELDDSALYLCASSFSSLAGGVVTDTQYFGPGTRLTVL.

This clonotype was seen more than once but under ten times. The chain recombines TRBV7-2 with TRBJ2-5; D may match TRBD1 or TRBD2 (5 bases each). Germline lookup yields CDR1 SGHTA and CDR2 FQGNSA. V dropped 5 bases and J dropped 4 bases, with 11 bases sitting between them. CDR3 length: 13 amino acids. CDR3 residues: CASSQPGRETQYF. The CDR3 DNA sequence: TGTGCCAGCAGCCAGCCGGGGCGAGAGACCCAGTACTTC.

This clonotype was seen many times. The V gene is TRBV5-5, the J gene TRBJ1-2; D is possibly TRBD1 (5 bases). The V gene lost 2 bases and the J gene lost 7 bases, with 12 bases spanning the gap. The CDR3 covers 13 residues. Germline V CDR1 and CDR2: SGHKS, YYEKEE (reference sequence). As DNA, the CDR3 is TGTGCCAGCAGCTTACAGGAGGGGCTTGGCTACACCTTC. Amino acid sequence: CASSLQEGLGYTF.

This clonotype has ten or more counts. This chain connects TRBV10-2 to TRBJ2-4, with a possible D match to TRBD2 (5 bases). The V end lost 3 bases, the J end lost 1 base, and 7 bases lay between the germline ends. The CDR3 has 14 residues. The germline gives CDR1 WSHSY, CDR2 SAAADI. CDR3 sequence reads: CASSDGKAKNIQYF. The CDR3 DNA reads TGCGCCAGCAGTGACGGGAAGGCCAAAAACATTCAGTACTTC.

There are many counts of this clonotype. The chain couples TRBV9 to TRBJ1-5, with a possible D match to TRBD1 (5 bases). The CDR3 runs to 13 residues. CDR1 is SGDLS, CDR2 YYNGEE, per germline. V was clipped by 3 bases and J by 6 bases, with 10 bases between them. The CDR3, as DNA: TGTGCCAGCAGCGCCCAGGGTGGTCAGCCCCAGCATTTT. It is translated as CASSAQGGQPQHF.

At least ten counts were recorded for this clonotype. V and J are TRBV29-1 and TRBJ2-7, with 7 bases identical to TRBD2. The CDR3 has 14 amino acids. Trimming cost V 8 bases and J 2 bases; bases outside gene matches: 12. From germline, CDR1 is SQVTM and CDR2 ANQGSEA. CDR3 sequence reads: CSIKGGGNAYEQYF. CDR3 DNA: TGCAGCATAAAAGGCGGGGGAAACGCCTACGAGCAGTACTTC.

Ten or more counts support this clonotype. This chain uses TRBV5-1 with TRBJ1-4; 11 positions match TRBD1. Trimming removed 4 bases from V and 5 bases from J; junction bases left unmatched: 7. The length of the CDR3 is 16 residues. Per germline, CDR1 SGHRS and CDR2 YFSETQ. DNA of the CDR3: TGCGCCAGCAGCAATACCGGGACAGGGGGGAATGAAAAACTGTTTTTT. Protein: CASSNTGTGGNEKLFF.

In this sample, this clonotype turned up many times. V and J are TRBV7-9 and TRBJ1-3, with 9 positions matching TRBD1. The CDR3 is 16 residues long. Germline V CDR1 and CDR2: SEHNR, FQNEAQ (reference sequence). The V gene end was trimmed by 6 bases and the J gene end by 0 bases; junction bases not matched to a gene: 6. CDR3 nucleotides: TGTGCCAGCAGGGCCGGGACAGGGTCCTCTGGAAACACCATATATTTT. Translated: CASRAGTGSSGNTIYF.

Concerning this clonotype itself: The limits of the CDR3 on the DNA are not certain, so only TCRdb's listed CDR3 is given. The V call is TRBV29-1, the J call TRBJ2-4; the table's D gene call, TRBD1, was not cross checked with the DNA. The germline CDR1 and CDR2 sequences are SQVTM and ANQGSEA. The CDR3 totals 16 residues, both ends included. The CDR3 reads CSVVAGGSIAKNIQYF.

There are many counts of this clonotype. The chain combines TRBV7-2 with TRBJ2-5, with TRBD1 as a possible D gene (7 bases). The CDR3 consists of 15 residues. CDR1 and CDR2 from the germline V gene are SGHTA and FQGNSA. Trimming stripped 5 bases from V and 5 bases from J, with 18 bases between. CDR3 sequence: CASSLGGGMRETQYF. CDR3 coding DNA: TGTGCCAGCAGCCTAGGGGGCGGGATGAGGGAGACCCAGTACTTC.

This clonotype was seen a few times. The rearrangement joins TRBV24-1 to TRBJ2-5; 7 bases match TRBD1. The germline gives CDR1 KGHDR, CDR2 SFDVKD. J lost 2 bases, V lost 4 bases, and 3 bases had no gene match. This CDR3 is built from 14 residues. CDR3 region: CATSDTTGQETQYF. CDR3 nucleotides: TGTGCCACCAGTGACACGACAGGGCAAGAGACCCAGTACTTC.

In its sample, this clonotype was seen many times. The chain links TRBV20-1 to TRBJ2-1, with 9 nucleotides matching TRBD1. The CDR3 contains 14 residues. Germline CDR1 is DFQATT and CDR2 is SNEGSKA (reference sequence). The V segment lost 5 bases and the J segment 3 bases; nucleotides outside the gene matches: 5. In DNA form, the CDR3 reads TGCAGTGCTGCGGGACAGGGAAGCTACAATGAGCAGTTCTTC. It codes for CSAAGQGSYNEQFF.

The chain combines TRBV18 with TRBJ2-3; a possible D gene is TRBD2 (6 bases). This CDR3 spans 16 amino acids. V gave up 1 base and J gave up 1 base, with 12 bases separating them. Per germline, CDR1 KGHSH and CDR2 LQKENI. CDR3 residues: CASSPLGGPGTDTQYF. In DNA, the CDR3 is TGTGCCAGCTCACCACTAGGAGGGCCGGGCACAGATACGCAGTATTTT.

This sequence joins TRBV7-2 and TRBJ2-1; 9 bases agree with TRBD2. Per germline, CDR1 SGHTA and CDR2 FQGNSA. The CDR3 length is 13 residues. V lost 1 base, J lost 10 bases, and 2 bases stayed unmatched. The CDR3 reads CASSLEREAEQFF. The CDR3 bases are TGTGCCAGCAGCTTAGAGCGGGAGGCCGAGCAGTTCTTC.

Comment on this clonotype: Since a much larger clone is just one base distant, this may be a read error. The gene calls are TRBV5-1 and TRBJ2-2; 10 nucleotides line up with TRBD2. Germline V gene sequence: CDR1 SGHRS, CDR2 YFSETQ. The CDR3 is made up of 16 amino acids. DNA for the CDR3: TGCGCCTGCAGCTTGGGGACTAGCGCTACCGCCGGGGAGCTGTTTTTT. Amino acids: CACSLGTSATAGELFF.

This clonotype has ten or more counts. CDR3 DNA: TGCAGTGCTAAAGACCCCAGAAGGAGCAATCAGCCCCAGCATTTT. It yields the protein CSAKDPRRSNQPQHF. V gene TRBV20-1 combines with J gene TRBJ1-5; D is unresolved. V shed 4 bases and J shed 1 base, with 14 bases lying between them. The length of the CDR3 is 15 residues. CDR1 is DFQATT and CDR2 is SNEGSKA in the germline V gene (reference sequence).

This clonotype was picked up many times. J is TRBJ2-3 and V is TRBV27; a weak D match, TRBD1 (6 bases). The CDR3 consists of 15 residues. V lost 6 bases and J lost 1, with 14 bases in between. Germline V CDR1 and CDR2: MNHEY, SMNVEV (reference sequence). Here the CDR3 DNA reads TGTGCCAGCAGCTCTCGAGGGGGTCGCACAGATACGCAGTATTTT. The encoded protein is CASSSRGGRTDTQYF.

In this sample, this clonotype turned up many times. The chain has TRBV9 and TRBJ2-4; tentatively, D is TRBD2 (7 bases). Deletions cut 4 bases from V and 0 bases from J, with 17 bases between. CDR3 length: 17 amino acids. Germline-derived CDR1 and CDR2 are SGDLS and YYNGEE. In nucleotides, the CDR3 is TGTGCCAGCAGCAGGGGGGGTGGGGCTTTAGCCAAAAACATTCAGTACTTC. Protein sequence: CASSRGGGALAKNIQYF.

This clonotype was counted at least ten times. This sequence joins TRBV5-1 and TRBJ2-2, with 7 bases identical to TRBD2. The germline V gene has CDR1 SGHRS and CDR2 YFSETQ. There are 14 residues in the CDR3. Trimming at V came to 7 bases and at J to 3 bases, leaving 6 bases not matched to a gene. CDR3 nucleotide sequence: TGCGCCAGCCGCCTTGCGGGGGACACCGGGGAGCTGTTTTTT. Its translation is CASRLAGDTGELFF.

This clonotype has just a few counts. CDR3 nucleotides: TGCAGTGCTAGACCGACGGGGGCCTACGAGCAGTACTTC. It is translated as CSARPTGAYEQYF. V usage is TRBV20-1 and J usage is TRBJ2-7, with a weak D call TRBD2 (6 bases). Germline CDR1 DFQATT, CDR2 SNEGSKA (reference sequence). The CDR3 is 13 amino acids. V shed 2 bases and J shed 2 bases, with 10 bases lying between them.

In its sample, this clonotype was seen many times. The chain combines TRBV7-7 with TRBJ1-3, with TRBD1 as a possible D gene (5 bases). Germline V CDR1 and CDR2: SSHAT, FNYEAQ (reference sequence). The CDR3 spans 12 residues. Deletions cut 5 bases from V and 5 bases from J, with 7 bases between. CDR3 in DNA: TGTGCCAGCAGCCCGGACAGAAACACCATATATTTT. Translating gives CASSPDRNTIYF.